The clone carrying this TCR beta chain was recorded once. Its antigen is unidentified. A read error may produce the germline difference seen at one junction end. TCRbeta libraries were built with three rounds of nested PCR, modified from ARM-PCR. TCRdb re-derived calls from the multiplex PCR reads in MiXCR, one entry per CDR3 protein. The data contain roughly 74,000 distinct CDR3 sequences, about 80% of them singletons. No cell sorting was done before RNA was extracted from the tissue. Distant lung tissue was collected more than 3 cm away from the tumor edge. Chemotherapy-naive patients with new lung cancer underwent thoracic surgery in China, August–late 2014. This record belongs to a study of tumor and adjacent non-tumor tissue in lung cancer. Study-wide points: Patients with more diverse tumor TCRs had worse survival.

This CDR3 comprises 15 residues. The V gene's germline CDR1 is SGHNT and CDR2 YENEEA. The rearrangement uses TRBV11-3 and TRBJ1-1; 7 positions agree with TRBD1. This receptor was obtained from a man aged 65 to 85 with non-small cell lung cancer. Input material: distant non-tumor lung tissue. CDR3 region: CPRSHRGQKDTEAFF. The DNA for the CDR3 is TGTCCCAGGAGCCACAGGGGACAGAAGGACACTGAAGCTTTCTTT.